This T cell receptor (beta chain) was recorded in a study of CD8 T cells in Susac syndrome. Study observations and caveats: TCR sequencing and HLA analysis covered a relatively small number of individuals.

As concerns this clonotype: As yet, its antigen is unknown. One end of the junction does not line up with germline, which may come from a read error.

Sequencing of TCR beta was undertaken in CD8+ and CD4+ T cells derived from blood. The authors reverse transcribed roughly 0.5 to 1 ug RNA with random hexamers. Amplification of TCR beta CDR3 across 54 Vbeta and 13 Jbeta was performed with immunoSEQ multiplex PCR. A single record per CDR3 protein comes from TCRdb applying MiXCR to the immunoSEQ multiplex PCR reads. The sample consists of around 200,000 distinct CDR3 sequences, roughly 92% of them appearing once. The sequence derives from a human donor with multiple sclerosis. The source material was CD8+ T cells from PBMCs.

The CDR3 DNA reads TGTGCCAGCAGTCTATCACGGGCCGGGGAGCTGTTTTTT. Encoded protein: CASSLSRAGELFF. V gene TRBV27 combines with J gene TRBJ2-2; D gene unclear. The germline gives CDR1 MNHEY, CDR2 SMNVEV (reference sequence). This CDR3 has 13 residues.